Listed here are 32 T cell receptor beta chains from one sample, sequenced in a study of T-cell reconstitution after alpha-beta-depleted transplantation in children. The TCRbeta library was prepared with unique molecular identifiers. TCRdb analysed the PCR reads with MiXCR anew, one entry per CDR3 protein. The sample contains some 550,000 distinct CDR3 sequences, 15% to 20% of which appear only once. The specimen was PBMCs from the stem cell graft donor, collected from the stem cell graft. Receptors originate from a human donor who donated a stem cell graft to a child with acute lymphoblastic leukemia.

The table lists this clonotype with a few counts. The chain combines TRBV13 with TRBJ1-2, with D hard to call. Trimming cost V 0 bases and J 8 bases, with 13 bases left between them. Germline V gene lookup returns CDR1 PRHDT and CDR2 FYEKMQ (reference sequence). The CDR3 sequence is 14 residues long. The DNA of the CDR3 is TGTGCCAGCAGCTTAGGGGAAAGTGGGCAAGGCTACACCTTC. Amino acid sequence: CASSLGESGQGYTF.

This clonotype has more than one count but fewer than ten. The gene calls are TRBV20-1 and TRBJ2-5, with D unclear. The germline V gene encodes CDR1 DFQATT and CDR2 SNEGSKA (reference sequence). Trimming took off 1 base at V and 4 bases at J, with 7 bases between the two ends. This CDR3 contains 12 residues. The CDR3 DNA follows: TGCAGTGCTAGAGGGAATAGAGAGACCCAGTACTTC. Translating it yields CSARGNRETQYF.

The chain employs TRBV9 and TRBJ2-5; TRBD2 agrees at 9 bases. V dropped 3 bases and J dropped 2; count of bases not matched to a gene: 8. CDR1 and CDR2 (germline): SGDLS, YYNGEE. The CDR3 loop spans 16 amino acids. The CDR3, as DNA: TGTGCCAGCAGCGAAGCGGGAGGAGGGCCTCAAGAGACCCAGTACTTC. This sequence encodes CASSEAGGGPQETQYF. Full variable domain (missing parts from reference TRBV9 and TRBJ2-5): DSGVTQTPKHLITATGQRVTLRCSPRSGDLSVYWYQQSLDQGLQFLIQYYNGEERAKGNILERFSAQQFPDLHSELNLSSLELGDSALYFCASSEAGGGPQETQYFGPGTRLLVL.

This clonotype was seen a few times. The chain uses TRBV4-2 and TRBJ2-3, with D maybe TRBD1 (5 bases). V was shortened by 2 bases and J by 2 bases, with 14 bases between the two germline ends. The germline V gene has CDR1 LGHNA and CDR2 YNFKEQ. The length of the CDR3 is 16 residues. CDR3 amino acids: CASSQLGRVTTDTQYF. DNA of the CDR3: TGTGCCAGCAGCCAACTGGGCAGGGTGACCACAGATACGCAGTATTTT.

The V and J genes are TRBV5-1 and TRBJ2-1; the D is unclear. CDR3 length: 13 amino acids. V lost 1 base to trimming and J lost 5 bases, with 7 bases between them. The V gene's germline CDR1 is SGHRS and CDR2 YFSETQ. CDR3 loop: CASSLSAHNEQFF. CDR3 DNA sequence: TGCGCCAGCAGCTTGTCAGCTCACAATGAGCAGTTCTTC.

This clonotype was found a few times. This chain links TRBV20-1 with TRBJ2-5, with TRBD2 identical over 10 bases. CDR3 length: 15 amino acids. The V gene's germline CDR1 is DFQATT and CDR2 SNEGSKA (reference sequence). J lost 3 bases, V lost 4 bases, and 8 bases had no gene match. The CDR3 sequence: CSATSSGRGEETQYF. In nucleotides, the CDR3 is TGCAGTGCTACCTCTAGCGGGAGAGGGGAAGAGACCCAGTACTTC.

This clonotype showed up just a few times. The chain recombines TRBV29-1 with TRBJ2-7; the D call may be TRBD1 or TRBD2 (5 bases each). The germline CDR1 and CDR2 sequences are SQVTM and ANQGSEA. V lost 2 bases, J lost 2 bases, and 13 bases lay in between. This CDR3 region has 14 residues. The chain's CDR3 is CSVEMGDGTYEQYF. CDR3 in DNA: TGCAGCGTTGAAATGGGGGACGGAACCTACGAGCAGTACTTC.

This rearrangement joins TRBV20-1 to TRBJ1-6; TRBD1 matches at 10 bases. Trimming took 5 bases from V and 9 from J; bases not matched to a gene: 7. Germline V gene sequence: CDR1 DFQATT, CDR2 SNEGSKA (reference sequence). The CDR3 has 14 residues. This CDR3 is CSAPRQGAVSPLHF. CDR3 nucleotides: TGCAGTGCTCCAAGACAGGGGGCTGTTTCACCCCTCCACTTT.

Only a few counts were recorded for this clonotype. The chain recombines TRBV27 with TRBJ2-7; 9 bases fit TRBD1. CDR3 length: 15 residues. Germline V gives CDR1 MNHEY, CDR2 SMNVEV (reference sequence). V trimming: 4 bases; J trimming: 3 bases; junction bases outside the gene matches: 7. CDR3 amino acids: CASSWGTGWGYEQYF. The CDR3 region has the DNA TGTGCCAGCAGTTGGGGGACAGGGTGGGGCTACGAGCAGTACTTC.

The J gene is TRBJ2-7, the V gene TRBV12-3 or TRBV12-4; D not resolved. The CDR3 totals 11 residues. V dropped 3 bases and J dropped 9 bases, with 9 bases sitting between them. CDR3 loop: CASSFGGMQYF. The CDR3 nucleotides read TGTGCCAGCAGTTTCGGTGGGATGCAGTACTTC.

This clonotype was seen many times. The V gene is TRBV9, the J gene TRBJ2-1; weak D call: TRBD2 (6 bases). The ends were cut back, 4 bases at V and 7 bases at J, with 18 bases in the middle. Germline CDR1 SGDLS, CDR2 YYNGEE. The CDR3 totals 15 residues. The CDR3 protein is CASSPWAGRNNEQFF. The CDR3, as DNA: TGTGCCAGCAGCCCGTGGGCGGGACGGAATAATGAGCAGTTCTTC.

The table lists this clonotype with a few counts. The V gene is TRBV2, the J gene TRBJ2-2; 9 bases line up with TRBD1. Germline V gene data show CDR1 as SNHLY and CDR2 as FYNNEI. The CDR3 sequence is 17 residues long. With 2 bases clipped from V and 1 base from J, the junction kept 5 bases outside the gene matches. CDR3 region: CASSEPPGQGNTGELFF. CDR3 sequence (DNA): TGTGCCAGCAGTGAACCCCCGGGACAGGGGAACACCGGGGAGCTGTTTTTT.

The chain recombines TRBV28 with TRBJ2-7; a weak D match, TRBD2 (5 bases). V lost 5 bases and J 0 bases, leaving 17 bases between the germline ends. CDR1 and CDR2 from the germline V gene are MDHEN and SYDVKM. The CDR3 is made up of 16 amino acids. The CDR3 reads CASSPDDTGFSYEQYF. The CDR3 DNA sequence: TGTGCCAGCAGTCCCGACGACACGGGATTCTCCTACGAGCAGTACTTC.

The chain uses TRBV24-1 and TRBJ2-2; a possible D gene is TRBD2 (5 bases). The CDR3 length is 15 residues. The germline gives CDR1 KGHDR, CDR2 SFDVKD. The V end lost 5 bases, the J end lost 4 bases, and 13 bases lay between the germline ends. Here the CDR3 DNA reads TGTGCCACCAGTGCGGGTAGCGTCTTCACCGGGGAGCTGTTTTTT. Translation gives CATSAGSVFTGELFF.

V usage is TRBV7-3 and J usage is TRBJ2-1; TRBD1 or TRBD2 may be the D gene (5 bases each). V was trimmed by 5 bases and J by 7 bases, leaving 15 bases between them. Germline values: CDR1 SGHTA, CDR2 FQGTGA. This CDR3 spans 14 amino acids. CDR3 sequence reads: CASSPPGPGNEQFF. For the CDR3, the DNA is TGTGCCAGCAGCCCCCCGGGGCCGGGGAATGAGCAGTTCTTC. Complete variable domain (other parts from reference TRBV7-3 and TRBJ2-1): GAGVSQTPSNKVTEKGKYVELRCDPISGHTALYWYRQSLGQGPEFLIYFQGTGAADDSGLPNDRFFAVRPEGSVSTLKIQRTERGDSAVYLCASSPPGPGNEQFFGPGTRLTVL.

V and J are TRBV6-1 and TRBJ2-7; the D gene is possibly TRBD1 (6 bases). Germline assignment: CDR1 MNHNS and CDR2 SASEGT. This CDR3 is 15 amino acids long. Trimming cost V 0 bases and J 1 base, with 10 bases left between them. The chain's CDR3 is CASSEAPDSSYEQYF. The DNA of the CDR3 is TGTGCCAGCAGTGAAGCGCCGGACAGTTCCTACGAGCAGTACTTC.

The chain uses TRBV27 and TRBJ2-1; 15 bases map to TRBD2. Trimming removed 4 bases from V and 6 bases from J; junction bases left unmatched: 7. CDR1 is MNHEY, CDR2 SMNVEV, per germline (reference sequence). The CDR3 spans 17 residues. The CDR3 protein is CASSSPRTSGRANEQFF. The CDR3 DNA reads as TGTGCCAGCAGTTCTCCAAGGACTAGCGGGAGGGCCAATGAGCAGTTCTTC.

This clonotype occurred a few times. The chain recombines TRBV18 with TRBJ2-5; D gene unclear. This CDR3 region has 14 residues. The V and J ends lost 2 bases and 4 bases respectively, with 11 bases between them. CDR1 and CDR2 (germline): KGHSH, LQKENI. Here the CDR3 reads CASSPWTNPETQYF. Here the CDR3 DNA reads TGTGCCAGCTCACCATGGACCAACCCAGAGACCCAGTACTTC.

This clonotype was detected only a few times. The chain links TRBV27 to TRBJ2-2; possibly TRBD1 for D (5 bases). The V gene's germline CDR1 is MNHEY and CDR2 SMNVEV (reference sequence). V gave up 2 bases and J gave up 6 bases, with 13 bases separating them. The CDR3 has 15 residues. The CDR3 here is CASSLRQGRAGELFF. The DNA for the CDR3 is TGTGCCAGCAGTTTACGGCAGGGTAGGGCCGGGGAGCTGTTTTTT.

This clonotype was observed a handful of times. This chain joins TRBV7-9 and TRBJ1-2, with 9 bases identical to TRBD1. The length of the CDR3 is 15 residues. V was pared by 5 bases and J by 5 bases, with 9 bases of the junction left unmatched. Germline assignment: CDR1 SEHNR and CDR2 FQNEAQ (reference sequence). The CDR3, as DNA: TGTGCCAGCAGCACTACACAGGGGGCAGAATATGGCTACACCTTC. It codes for CASSTTQGAEYGYTF.

J is TRBJ2-3 and V is TRBV4-2; tentatively, D is TRBD2 (5 bases). The CDR3 loop spans 15 amino acids. Between the trimmed V and J ends, which lost 5 bases and 2 bases, there was a span of 14 bases. The germline V gene has CDR1 LGHNA and CDR2 YNFKEQ. The CDR3 coding sequence is TGTGCCAGCAGCAAAGCGGATCCGGTCACAGATACGCAGTATTTT. This codes for CASSKADPVTDTQYF.

The J gene is TRBJ2-1, the V gene TRBV25-1, with D possibly called TRBD1 or TRBD2 (5 bases each). The germline gives CDR1 MGHDK, CDR2 SYGVNS. V lost 7 bases and J 10 bases, leaving 14 bases between the germline ends. This CDR3 region has 12 residues. The CDR3 DNA reads TGTGCCAGCATGAGGGGAAACCGGGAGCAGTTCTTC. This translates into CASMRGNREQFF.

The chain combines TRBV4-2 with TRBJ1-2; possible D gene TRBD1, 6 bases. The germline V gene has CDR1 LGHNA and CDR2 YNFKEQ. The CDR3 contains 16 residues. Trimming pared 5 bases from V and 4 bases from J, leaving 20 bases between. CDR3 DNA: TGTGCCAGCAGCACCCGGTCAGGGGACCCCATCTATGGCTACACCTTC. This codes for CASSTRSGDPIYGYTF.

V gene TRBV6-1 combines with J gene TRBJ2-3, with 9 nucleotides matching TRBD2. With 3 bases clipped from V and 6 bases from J, the junction kept 10 bases outside the gene matches. Germline CDR1 and CDR2: MNHNS and SASEGT. This CDR3 is 16 amino acids long. The CDR3 here is CASSDTGLATQDTQYF. The CDR3 bases are TGTGCCAGCAGTGATACAGGACTAGCGACGCAGGATACGCAGTATTTT.

Details on this clonotype: One end of the junction varies from germline; a read error may be responsible. This chain links TRBV18 with TRBJ1-1, with TRBD1 as a possible D gene (5 bases). Germline CDR1 KGHSH, CDR2 LQKENI. The CDR3 covers 15 residues. The CDR3 DNA follows: TGTGCCAGCTCTCCACTGGGACGGCAGGGCGCTGAAGCTTTCTTT. The encoded protein is CASSPLGRQGAEAFF.

This clonotype appeared a few times. CDR3 coding DNA: TGTGCCAGCAGTGAAGGTGGAGGGGGCCACTATGGCTACACCTTC. Its translation: CASSEGGGGHYGYTF. The chain employs TRBV6-1 and TRBJ1-2; TRBD1 aligns across 7 bases. With 1 base clipped from V and 3 bases from J, the junction kept 5 bases outside the gene matches. Germline CDR1 reads MNHNS; CDR2 reads SASEGT. This CDR3 region has 15 residues.

This clonotype was counted a few times. The chain recombines TRBV7-3 with TRBJ2-2; possible D gene TRBD2, 6 bases. Between the trimmed V and J ends, which lost 4 bases and 6 bases, there was a span of 9 bases. This CDR3 is built from 13 residues. Germline V CDR1 and CDR2: SGHTA, FQGTGA. The CDR3 region has the DNA TGTGCCAGCAGCTGGGGACTTCCCGGGGAGCTGTTTTTT. Its protein is CASSWGLPGELFF.

There are a few counts of this clonotype. This chain links TRBV5-6 with TRBJ1-5, with D unresolved. Germline loops: CDR1 SGHDT, CDR2 YYEEEE. The CDR3 has 16 residues. V shed 2 bases and J shed 2 bases, with 14 bases lying between them. The CDR3 DNA reads TGTGCCAGCAGCTTAAGGAAGGGTACGGGCAATCAGCCCCAGCATTTT. Translation: CASSLRKGTGNQPQHF.

The rearrangement links TRBV7-9 to TRBJ2-6; D ambiguous. V was shortened by 5 bases and J by 2 bases, with 10 bases between the two germline ends. CDR3 length: 15 residues. Germline loops: CDR1 SEHNR, CDR2 FQNEAQ (reference sequence). The CDR3 DNA sequence: TGTGCCAGCAGCCCCCGGACGGCTGGGGCCAACGTCCTGACTTTC. It is translated as CASSPRTAGANVLTF.

V usage is TRBV12-3 or TRBV12-4 and J usage is TRBJ2-3; the match to TRBD2 covers 7 bases. The CDR3 spans 19 residues. Unmatched junction bases numbered 18, after V lost 6 bases and J lost 0 bases. The CDR3 loop is CASSRTSPAGDSSTDTQYF. The CDR3 DNA is TGTGCCAGCAGCCGCACAAGCCCCGCGGGGGACTCTAGCACAGATACGCAGTATTTT.

The rearrangement joins TRBV5-5 to TRBJ1-5, with a tentative D call TRBD1 (5 bases). The CDR3 runs to 15 residues. V lost 0 bases, J lost 7 bases, and 14 bases lay in between. Germline values: CDR1 SGHKS, CDR2 YYEKEE (reference sequence). Written as DNA, the CDR3 is TGTGCCAGCAGCTTGGGAGCAGGGACGGGACAGCCCCAGCATTTT. It specifies CASSLGAGTGQPQHF. Full variable domain (rest looked up from reference TRBV5-5 and TRBJ1-5): DAGVTQSPTHLIKTRGQQVTLRCSPISGHKSVSWYQQVLGQGPQFIFQYYEKEERGRGNFPDRFSARQFPNYSSELNVNALLLGDSALYLCASSLGAGTGQPQHFGDGTRLSIL.

This clonotype showed up just a few times. The chain has TRBV29-1 and TRBJ2-1, with D tentatively TRBD1 or TRBD2 (5 bases each). This CDR3 is built from 13 residues. Germline V lookup: CDR1 SQVTM, CDR2 ANQGSEA. The ends were cut back, 6 bases at V and 1 base at J, with 10 bases in the middle. The CDR3 loop is CSVGTESYNEQFF. CDR3 DNA sequence: TGCAGCGTGGGGACCGAGTCCTACAATGAGCAGTTCTTC.